What follows describes a single TCR beta chain. Antigen specificity is unknown. Repertoires were generated with immunoSEQ multiplex PCR, while TCRdb's copy carries only in-frame clones and drops some. The sample yields 100,000 to 130,000 clones, around 93% seen once. This record belongs to a study of OX40 agonist ivuxolimab in advanced cancers. Notes on the study in general: Low levels of normalized T-cell clonal expansion also appeared in some nonresponders.

The CDR3 consists of 17 residues. V was trimmed by 0 bases and J by 3 bases, leaving 15 bases between them. CDR1 is SGHDN, CDR2 FVKESK, per germline. This sequence was found in an adult with an advanced solid tumor such as melanoma, head and neck, liver or kidney cancer. The chain joins TRBV14 to TRBJ2-1; tentatively, D is TRBD1 (6 bases). Source: CD4+ or CD8+ T cells sorted from blood, taken in a trial of the OX40 agonist ivuxolimab. The DNA of the CDR3 is TGTGCCAGCAGCCAAGAAGCAAGGACAGCCGGCTACAATGAGCAGTTCTTC. The encoded protein is CASSQEARTAGYNEQFF.